The clone carrying this TCR beta chain was seen many times. Its antigen is not known. TCRdb passed the reads through MiXCR, listing each CDR3 protein once. Of about 530,000 distinct CDR3 sequences listed, approximately 26% are singletons. The source of the sample is a study of T cell repertoires in cytomegalovirus infection. Study background: Signatures in public TCR beta sequences pointed to both CMV infection and matching HLA type. Study-wide points: Identification of carriers of CMV plus the relevant HLA was achieved through cumulative public TCR beta family frequency. It was HLA-C-restricted CMV-specific TCR beta clonotypes that dominated the response ex vivo.

V shed 1 base and J shed 1 base, with 4 bases lying between them. There are 13 residues in the CDR3. Germline-derived CDR1 and CDR2 are MNHEY and SMNVEV (reference sequence). The origin of this receptor is a human donor in good health (CMV status not recorded). Some clones in this sample may be carry-over from other donors' samples. The chain uses TRBV27 and TRBJ1-1, with D unresolved. Material: PBMCs. CDR3 protein: CASSLFGNTEAFF. As DNA, the CDR3 is TGTGCCAGCAGTTTATTCGGGAACACTGAAGCTTTCTTT.